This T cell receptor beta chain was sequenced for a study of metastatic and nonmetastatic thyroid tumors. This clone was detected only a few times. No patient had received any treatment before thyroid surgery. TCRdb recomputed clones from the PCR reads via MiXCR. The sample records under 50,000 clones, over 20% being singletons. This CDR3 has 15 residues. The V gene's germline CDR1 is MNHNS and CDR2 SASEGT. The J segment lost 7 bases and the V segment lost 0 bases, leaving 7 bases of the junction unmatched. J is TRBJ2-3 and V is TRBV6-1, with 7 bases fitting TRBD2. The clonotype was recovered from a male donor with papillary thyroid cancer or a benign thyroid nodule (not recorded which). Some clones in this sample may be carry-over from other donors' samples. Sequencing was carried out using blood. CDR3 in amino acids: CASSEAAGVANTQYF. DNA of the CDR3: TGTGCCAGCAGTGAAGCGGCGGGAGTAGCTAATACGCAGTATTTT.